These 4 T cell receptor beta chains were sequenced from one sample in a study of Graves' ophthalmopathy and Graves' hyperthyroidism. The TCR beta CDR3 regions underwent amplification from RNA transcripts. First-round RT-PCR used HTBI primers; second-round multiplex PCR followed. TCRdb re-called the multiplex PCR reads with MiXCR, one entry per CDR3 protein. This sample has a few hundred thousand distinct CDR3 sequences, with 20% to 25% found just once. Sequencing was carried out using peripheral blood. All receptors derive from a woman aged 18 to 35 with stable Graves' hyperthyroidism.

This clonotype was recorded at least ten times. This chain uses TRBV20-1 with TRBJ1-1; no definite D call. This CDR3 contains 10 residues. Trimming took 6 bases from V and 2 from J, leaving 4 bases between them. Germline V gene lookup returns CDR1 DFQATT and CDR2 SNEGSKA (reference sequence). CDR3 loop: CSAYNTEAFF. CDR3 nucleotides: TGCAGTGCCTATAACACTGAAGCTTTCTTT.

This clonotype was counted at least ten times. The V call is TRBV20-1, the J call TRBJ2-7, with 12 bases lining up with TRBD2. The germline V gene encodes CDR1 DFQATT and CDR2 SNEGSKA (reference sequence). V was clipped by 1 base and J by 3 bases; unmatched bases: 7. This CDR3 spans 16 amino acids. For the CDR3, the DNA is TGCAGTGCTAGAGTCCCCTGGACTAGCGGGGACTACGAGCAGTACTTC. This gives the protein CSARVPWTSGDYEQYF.

This clonotype was seen repeatedly, ten times or more. The chain combines TRBV12-3 or TRBV12-4 with TRBJ1-3; D is undetermined. Trimming cost V 2 bases and J 1 base, with 0 bases left between them. The CDR3 length is 12 residues. CDR3 DNA sequence: TGTGCCAGCAGTTTATCTGGAAACACCATATATTTT. This sequence encodes CASSLSGNTIYF.

This clonotype was detected ten times or more. The V gene is TRBV28, the J gene TRBJ1-5; D is ambiguous. The germline V gene has CDR1 MDHEN and CDR2 SYDVKM. The CDR3 runs 14 residues. V shed 6 bases and J shed 6 bases, with 15 bases lying between them. CDR3: CASSWGGGGQPQHF. The CDR3 bases are TGTGCCAGCAGCTGGGGTGGAGGAGGTCAGCCCCAGCATTTT.